What follows is one T cell receptor (beta chain) and its context. The entry originates in a study of T cell changes during pregnancy in multiple sclerosis. This table comes from immunoSEQ multiplex PCR, and its TCRdb copy is limited to in-frame clones, with some not included. The sample has around 38,000 clones; 85% to 95% are singletons. The TCR comes from a female donor in good health, enrolled as a control in a pregnancy study. Specimen: CD4+ T cells from peripheral blood mononuclear cells, collected in the third trimester of pregnancy.

CDR3 DNA sequence: TGTGCCAGCCAGGGCCCCGCGAATCAGCCCCAGCATTTT. It specifies CASQGPANQPQHF. V is TRBV6-5 and J is TRBJ1-5; D is possibly TRBD1 (5 bases). CDR1 and CDR2 from the germline V gene are MNHEY and SVGAGI. This CDR3 is built from 13 residues. V was cut by 8 bases and J by 4 bases, with 12 bases left in between.